The 19 T cell receptor beta chains presented below share a single source sample, sequenced in a study of CD8 T cells in Susac syndrome. An input of about 0.45 to 1 ug of RNA was subjected to reverse transcription using random hexamers. TCRdb reprocessed the immunoSEQ multiplex PCR reads with MiXCR, giving one entry per CDR3 protein. Of over 200,000 distinct CDR3 sequences listed, more than 85% were seen once; the top ten hold around 0.08%. The sequenced sample was CD4+ T cells from PBMCs. These receptor sequences come from a human donor with multiple sclerosis.

The rearrangement joins TRBV20-1 to TRBJ2-1; TRBD1 matches 9 bases. V trimming: 3 bases; J trimming: 4 bases; junction bases outside the gene matches: 10. This CDR3 comprises 16 residues. In germline, CDR1 is DFQATT, CDR2 SNEGSKA (reference sequence). The CDR3: CSASPPTGGMYNEQFF. CDR3 bases: TGCAGTGCTAGCCCTCCGACAGGGGGGATGTACAATGAGCAGTTCTTC.

The chain couples TRBV20-1 to TRBJ1-6, with 8 bases aligning to TRBD1. CDR1 is DFQATT and CDR2 is SNEGSKA in the germline V gene (reference sequence). The CDR3 has 15 amino acids. Germline trimming cut 1 base from V and 9 bases from J; bases unmatched to any gene: 8. In nucleotides, the CDR3 is TGCAGTGCTAGAGCTCAGGGGGCAAGGGGTTCACCCCTCCACTTT. Residues: CSARAQGARGSPLHF.

The rearrangement links TRBV11-1 to TRBJ1-1, with TRBD1 as a possible D gene (5 bases). CDR1 is SGHAT and CDR2 is FQDESV in the germline V gene (reference sequence). This CDR3 region has 17 residues. Trimming removed 1 base at V and 3 bases at J, with 18 bases between. The CDR3 DNA is TGTGCCAGCAGCTTAGGGGGACGGCACGGATGGGACACTGAAGCTTTCTTT. Protein: CASSLGGRHGWDTEAFF.

The rearrangement joins TRBV6-2 or TRBV6-3 to TRBJ1-5; D is ambiguous. The germline V gene encodes CDR1 MNHEY and CDR2 SVGEGT. CDR3 size: 12 residues. Trimming stripped 9 bases from V and 2 bases from J, with 8 bases between. CDR3 loop: CASATGNQPQHF. The CDR3 DNA sequence: TGTGCCAGTGCGACGGGCAATCAGCCCCAGCATTTT.

This CDR3 reads CASSLVPSGVTLNEQFF. DNA for the CDR3: TGTGCCAGCAGCTTGGTCCCGAGCGGGGTGACCCTCAATGAGCAGTTCTTC. This chain links TRBV5-6 with TRBJ2-1; 7 bases align to TRBD2. J lost 6 bases, V lost 0 bases, and 12 bases had no gene match. The length of the CDR3 is 17 residues. Germline CDR1 reads SGHDT; CDR2 reads YYEEEE.

The rearrangement joins TRBV6-1 to TRBJ2-7; D is perhaps TRBD2 (6 bases). CDR3 length: 13 residues. CDR1 is MNHNS, CDR2 SASEGT, per germline. V lost 6 bases and J lost 2, with 11 bases in between. The CDR3, as DNA: TGTGCCAGCAGGCGGGACGGTGCCTACGAGCAGTACTTC. It is translated as CASRRDGAYEQYF.

The chain uses TRBV9 and TRBJ2-3, with unresolved D. CDR1 and CDR2 from the germline V gene are SGDLS and YYNGEE. V was trimmed by 5 bases and J by 0 bases, leaving 10 bases between them. CDR3 length: 14 residues. The CDR3 spells CASRRVASTDTQYF. The CDR3 bases are TGTGCCAGCAGACGGGTCGCTAGCACAGATACGCAGTATTTT. The variable domain in full, with the rest retrieved from reference TRBV9 and TRBJ2-3, is DSGVTQTPKHLITATGQRVTLRCSPRSGDLSVYWYQQSLDQGLQFLIQYYNGEERAKGNILERFSAQQFPDLHSELNLSSLELGDSALYFCASRRVASTDTQYFGPGTRLTVL.

The chain carries TRBV30 and TRBJ1-1, with unresolved D. The V gene's germline CDR1 is GTSNPN and CDR2 SVGIG (reference sequence). With 0 bases removed from V and 4 bases from J, the gap between germline ends came to 9 bases. CDR3 length: 13 residues. CDR3 loop: CAWSVIPATEAFF. The CDR3 DNA sequence: TGTGCCTGGAGTGTAATTCCGGCCACTGAAGCTTTCTTT.

The DNA for the CDR3 is TGTGCCAGCAGCCTATTCAGAGATACGCAGTATTTT. Amino acid sequence: CASSLFRDTQYF. The chain employs TRBV7-6 and TRBJ2-3; D is undetermined. Trimming removed 5 bases from V and 5 bases from J, with 8 bases in between. This CDR3 comprises 12 residues. Germline values: CDR1 SGHVS, CDR2 FNYEAQ.

This chain joins TRBV30 and TRBJ2-5; D perhaps matches TRBD2 (7 bases). The germline V and J ends were trimmed by 5 bases and 4 bases, with 14 bases remaining between them. Germline CDR1 reads GTSNPN; CDR2 reads SVGIG (reference sequence). The CDR3 is 13 amino acids. The chain's CDR3 is CAWGSGGRETQYF. The CDR3 DNA reads as TGTGCCTGGGGCTCCGGGGGGCGAGAGACCCAGTACTTC.

The chain carries TRBV4-1 and TRBJ1-2; 7 nucleotides line up with TRBD1. Germline V gene data show CDR1 as MGHRA and CDR2 as YSYEKL. The ends lost 2 bases at V and 8 bases at J; junction bases unmatched: 2. The CDR3 is 12 residues long. The CDR3 here is CASSQRGRGYTF. CDR3 coding DNA: TGCGCCAGCAGCCAAAGGGGGCGAGGCTACACCTTC.

A single count supports this clonotype. The chain is built from TRBV4-1 and TRBJ2-1; TRBD2 might be the D (6 bases). Trimming cost V 3 bases and J 5 bases, with 20 bases left between them. The CDR3 is made up of 17 amino acids. Germline V gene lookup returns CDR1 MGHRA and CDR2 YSYEKL. The CDR3 coding sequence is TGCGCCAGCAGCCACACCACTCGGGAGTGGACGCACAATGAGCAGTTCTTC. Its protein is CASSHTTREWTHNEQFF.

The rearrangement links TRBV20-1 to TRBJ2-1, with a possible D match to TRBD1 (6 bases). Trimming removed 6 bases at V and 10 bases at J, with 16 bases between. Germline V gene sequence: CDR1 DFQATT, CDR2 SNEGSKA (reference sequence). This CDR3 region has 12 residues. As DNA, the CDR3 is TGCAGTGCCGAGGGGGTCGAGGACGAGCAGTTCTTC. Encoded protein: CSAEGVEDEQFF.

This chain links TRBV15 with TRBJ2-5; the D is unclear. The CDR3 has 14 amino acids. CDR1 LNHNV and CDR2 YYDKDF come from the germline V gene (reference sequence). The V and J ends lost 0 bases and 4 bases respectively, with 9 bases between them. The CDR3, as DNA: TGTGCCACCAGCAGAGATTATGGGATAGAGACCCAGTACTTC. This gives the protein CATSRDYGIETQYF.

V gene TRBV3-1 combines with J gene TRBJ2-7; D ambiguous. The CDR3 totals 12 residues. Germline CDR1 is LGHDT and CDR2 is YNNKEL (reference sequence). Trimming pared 2 bases from V and 5 bases from J, leaving 7 bases between. The CDR3 reads CASSQSVNEQYF. CDR3 bases: TGTGCCAGCAGCCAATCTGTCAACGAGCAGTACTTC.

This clonotype was observed once. V usage is TRBV24-1 and J usage is TRBJ2-1; perhaps D is TRBD1 or TRBD2 (5 bases each). Between the trimmed V and J ends, which lost 3 bases and 10 bases, there was a span of 6 bases. The length of the CDR3 is 11 residues. Germline CDR1 and CDR2: KGHDR and SFDVKD. The CDR3 DNA sequence: TGTGCCACCAGTGATGGGGGAGAGCAGTTCTTC. Residues: CATSDGGEQFF.

The chain employs TRBV19 and TRBJ1-5; 7 nucleotides align to TRBD1. Trimming removed 9 bases from V and 3 bases from J; junction bases left unmatched: 5. The CDR3 is 13 residues long. CDR1 is LNHDA and CDR2 is SQIVND in the germline V gene (reference sequence). The CDR3 loop is CASSTGDNQPQHF. The CDR3 region has the DNA TGTGCCAGCAGCACAGGGGACAATCAGCCCCAGCATTTT. The full variable domain, its missing parts supplied by reference TRBV19 and TRBJ1-5, is DGGITQSPKYLFRKEGQNVTLSCEQNLNHDAMYWYRQDPGQGLRLIYYSQIVNDFQKGDIAEGYSVSREKKESFPLTVTSAQKNPTAFYLCASSTGDNQPQHFGDGTRLSIL.

The chain couples TRBV29-1 to TRBJ1-2; 10 bases line up with TRBD1. The CDR3 contains 13 residues. Germline lookup yields CDR1 SQVTM and CDR2 ANQGSEA. The junction had 7 bases not matched to a gene; V was cut back by 7 bases and J by 5 bases. As DNA, the CDR3 is TGCAGCGCCAACTCGGGACAGGGGTATGGCTACACCTTC. Translated: CSANSGQGYGYTF.

This clonotype occurred once. The CDR3: CASDPNEQYF. CDR3 nucleotide sequence: TGTGCCAGCGATCCAAACGAGCAGTACTTC. This rearrangement joins TRBV2 to TRBJ2-7, with D uncertain. Germline-derived CDR1 and CDR2 are SNHLY and FYNNEI. V was trimmed by 8 bases and J by 5 bases, leaving 7 bases between them. This CDR3 comprises 10 residues. Full variable domain (missing parts from reference TRBV2 and TRBJ2-7): EPEVTQTPSHQVTQMGQEVILRCVPISNHLYFYWYRQILGQKVEFLVSFYNNEISEKSEIFDDQFSVERPDGSNFTLKIRSTKLEDSAMYFCASDPNEQYFGPGTRLTVT.